These T cell receptor beta chains were read from a single sample in a study of control samples from healthy donors and cancer patients. Using immunoSEQ multiplex PCR, the repertoire was profiled, and TCRdb retains in-frame clones only, with some absent. Of tens of thousands of clones listed, around 87% are singletons. Sample: PBMCs. Every receptor here comes from a man aged 60-69 years with colorectal cancer. The CDR3 runs from the conserved cysteine through the conserved F or W. The order of the fields is clone size, J gene, D gene, V gene, CDR3 protein, CDR3 DNA. A D gene is named only where the DNA matches it firmly. The listing skips clone size in some rows; elsewhere it reads once, few, many or a size class.

. TRBJ1-5 . TRBV19 CASSIEQVRGNQPQHF TGTGCCAGTAGTATCGAACAGGTACGGGGCAATCAGCCCCAGCATTTT
. TRBJ1-5 . TRBV7-2 CASSLVGQPQHF TGTGCCAGCAGCTTAGTGGGGCAGCCCCAGCATTTT
. TRBJ2-2 . TRBV6-5 CASRLGGADTGELFF TGTGCCAGCAGGCTGGGGGGGGCCGACACCGGGGAGCTGTTTTTT
once TRBJ2-5 TRBD2 TRBV5-6 CASSLGRGSQETQYF TGTGCCAGCAGCTTGGGGCGGGGGAGCCAAGAGACCCAGTACTTC
medium-sized TRBJ2-7 TRBD2 TRBV2 CASILGLEYEQYF TGTGCCAGCATTCTGGGACTAGAATACGAGCAGTACTTC
few TRBJ1-2 . TRBV29-1 CSVGQIEPNYGYTF TGCAGCGTTGGACAGATAGAACCTAACTATGGCTACACCTTC
. TRBJ2-5 TRBD2 TRBV28 CASSPGGGTRGTQYF TGTGCCAGCAGTCCCGGGGGGGGGACCAGAGGGACCCAGTACTTC
. TRBJ2-3 TRBD2 TRBV9 CASSVEGSGGVNTQYF TGTGCCAGCAGCGTAGAGGGTAGCGGGGGGGTAAATACGCAGTATTTT
. TRBJ1-1 . TRBV7-3 CASSPRGPGAKTEAFF TGTGCCAGCAGCCCCCGTGGGCCGGGGGCGAAAACTGAAGCTTTCTTT
. TRBJ1-4 TRBD1 TRBV11-3 CASSRDRGEEKLFF TGTGCCAGCAGCCGAGACAGGGGAGAGGAAAAACTGTTTTTT
. TRBJ1-2 . TRBV3-1/TRBV3-2 CASSQEWSGGYTF TGTGCCAGCAGCCAAGAGTGGAGTGGGGGCTACACCTTC
once TRBJ1-4 . TRBV4-3 CASSQDGGSLGEKLFF TGCGCCAGCAGCCAAGATGGAGGGAGTCTTGGGGAAAAACTGTTTTTT
. TRBJ2-1 . TRBV4-1 CASSQDSSGYNEQFF TGCGCCAGCAGCCAAGATTCTTCGGGATACAATGAGCAGTTCTTC
. TRBJ1-6 TRBD1 TRBV30 CAWTRDRIARRSNSPLHF TGTGCCTGGACCCGGGACAGGATTGCCCGTCGGAGTAATTCACCCCTCCACTTT
. TRBJ1-5 . TRBV15 CATSRGGTSLWPQHF TGTGCCACCAGCAGAGGCGGGACATCCCTTTGGCCCCAGCATTTT
. TRBJ1-6 TRBD1 TRBV9 CASSETGSSYNSPLHF TGTGCCAGCAGCGAGACAGGGAGCTCCTATAATTCACCCCTCCACTTT
. TRBJ2-3 . TRBV5-5 CASSLVGGPSTDTQYF TGTGCCAGCAGCTTGGTGGGGGGCCCTAGCACAGATACGCAGTATTTT
. TRBJ2-5 TRBD2 TRBV5-4 CASSTDQLAAETQYF TGTGCCAGCAGCACCGACCAACTAGCGGCGGAGACCCAGTACTTC
. TRBJ1-1 . TRBV10-3 CATGALNTEAFF TGTGCCACCGGCGCTTTGAACACTGAAGCTTTCTTT
. TRBJ1-6 TRBD1 TRBV20-1 CSARDQAGGIF TGCAGTGCTAGAGATCAGGCAGGGGGAATCTTT
. TRBJ2-7 . TRBV5-4 CASSPVGGPYEQYF TGTGCCAGCAGCCCCGTTGGTGGGCCCTACGAGCAGTACTTC
. TRBJ2-7 TRBD2 TRBV6-5 CASLGTGGAGEQYF TGTGCCAGCCTCGGAACCGGGGGGGCCGGCGAGCAGTACTTC
. TRBJ1-5 . TRBV27 CASRKRDAVNQPQHF TGTGCCAGCAGAAAGAGGGACGCTGTCAATCAGCCCCAGCATTTT
. TRBJ2-1 TRBD2 TRBV19 CASSIGITGGSSYNEQFF TGTGCCAGTAGTATTGGGATTACGGGGGGAAGCTCCTACAATGAGCAGTTCTTC
. TRBJ2-3 . TRBV4-1 CASSQDGRLELRDTQYF TGCGCCAGCAGCCAAGATGGGCGCCTAGAGCTTAGAGATACGCAGTATTTT
. TRBJ2-7 . TRBV6-5 CASSPLRGNEQYF TGTGCCAGCAGCCCCCTCAGGGGAAACGAGCAGTACTTC
. TRBJ2-7 TRBD1 TRBV7-2 CASSTTGGLSSYEQYF TGTGCCAGCAGCACTACAGGGGGTTTGAGCTCCTACGAGCAGTACTTC
. TRBJ2-2 . TRBV5-1 CASSLWLGAGELFF TGCGCCAGCAGCTTGTGGTTGGGAGCCGGGGAGCTGTTTTTT
. TRBJ2-1 . TRBV15 CATSRGIGTNEQFF TGTGCCACCAGCAGAGGTATTGGGACAAATGAGCAGTTCTTC
. TRBJ1-5 . TRBV28 CASSLWGLGQPQHF TGTGCCAGCAGTTTATGGGGGCTCGGGCAGCCCCAGCATTTT
. TRBJ2-7 TRBD1 TRBV20-1 CSARDWDRVYF TGCAGTGCTAGAGATTGGGACAGGGTGTACTTC
. TRBJ2-3 . TRBV12-5 CASGLVRTDTQYF TGTGCTAGTGGTTTGGTCCGGACAGATACGCAGTATTTT
. TRBJ2-5 . TRBV5-1 CASRSTVETQYF TGCGCCAGCAGAAGTACAGTAGAGACCCAGTACTTC
. TRBJ1-1 . TRBV5-1 CASSYTRPGGNTEAFF TGCGCCAGCAGCTACACCCGCCCCGGGGGGAACACTGAAGCTTTCTTT
. TRBJ2-7 TRBD2 TRBV4-1 CASSQVQRGALSSYEQYF TGCGCCAGCAGCCAAGTGCAGCGGGGGGCCCTAAGCTCCTACGAGCAGTACTTC
. TRBJ2-7 . TRBV5-1 CASSLAAGPSSYEQYF TGCGCCAGCAGCTTGGCCGCAGGCCCTAGCTCCTACGAGCAGTACTTC
once TRBJ2-7 TRBD1 TRBV4-3 CASSQVGTGANEQYF TGCGCCAGCAGCCAAGTGGGGACAGGGGCCAACGAGCAGTACTTC
. TRBJ2-3 TRBD2 TRBV13 CASSLEGSGGGATDTQYF TGTGCCAGCAGCTTAGAGGGATCCGGCGGGGGGGCGACAGATACGCAGTATTTT
once TRBJ2-1 TRBD2 TRBV4-2 CASSQVAGGLAQEQFF TGTGCCAGCAGCCAGGTAGCGGGGGGGCTTGCCCAAGAGCAGTTCTTC
. TRBJ2-1 . TRBV5-1 CASSLPRVNEQFF TGCGCCAGCAGCTTACCCCGGGTCAATGAGCAGTTCTTC